Sequencing of this TCR beta chain was carried out in a study of shared clonotypes between healthy human individuals. Overall study findings and caveats: Even with large depth, rarefaction showed that sorted-subset sequencing was incomplete.

Naive CD8 cells were CD45RO-negative, positively selected for CCR7, excluding terminally differentiated effector memory CD45RA+ cells. Method: immunoSEQ multiplex PCR; TCRdb's copy keeps in-frame clones and lacks some. The data show around 1,900,000 clones, 90% to 95% seen once. Germline CDR1 reads MNHEY; CDR2 reads SVGAGI. V was trimmed by 0 bases and J by 2 bases, leaving 11 bases between them. This CDR3 spans 15 amino acids. In the case of this clone: Its antigen is currently unknown.

The chain carries TRBV6-5 and TRBJ2-7, with D tentatively TRBD1 or TRBD2 (5 bases each). Sequencing was performed on naive CD8+ T cells from PBMCs. The sequence came from a man aged 18 to 35 in good health. Some clones in this sample may be carry-over from other donors' samples. The CDR3 reads CASSYSEGPAYEQYF. The CDR3 nucleotides read TGTGCCAGCAGTTACTCTGAGGGACCGGCCTACGAGCAGTACTTC.